A single sample gave rise to the 5 T cell receptor beta chains below, sequenced in a study of cytomegalovirus exposure and HLA in healthy donors. Amplification used 60 Vbeta primers and 13 Jbeta primers. Clones were sequenced by immunoSEQ multiplex PCR, and TCRdb holds only the in-frame ones, with some missing. The sample has 130,000 or so clones; the top ten hold 2% to 2.5%. Sequenced input: PBMCs. These TCRs come from a woman in her late teens or twenties in good health and CMV-seronegative.

The chain couples TRBV5-5 to TRBJ2-2; D is uncertain. The V gene lost 4 bases and the J gene lost 7 bases, with 11 bases spanning the gap. CDR1 SGHKS and CDR2 YYEKEE come from the germline V gene (reference sequence). The CDR3 consists of 13 residues. DNA of the CDR3: TGTGCCAGCAGCCCCCCCGTTAACGGGGAGCTGTTTTTT. Translated, it gives CASSPPVNGELFF.

The rearrangement uses TRBV30 and TRBJ1-2; 7 bases align to TRBD1. The CDR3 sequence is 12 residues long. The ends lost 7 bases at V and 4 bases at J; junction bases unmatched: 6. CDR1 GTSNPN and CDR2 SVGIG come from the germline V gene (reference sequence). This chain's CDR3 is CASQGLGYGYTF. In DNA form, the CDR3 reads TGTGCCTCACAGGGGCTAGGCTATGGCTACACCTTC. The variable domain in full, with the rest retrieved from reference TRBV30 and TRBJ1-2, is SQTIHQWPATLVQPVGSPLSLECTVEGTSNPNLYWYRQAAGRGLQLLFYSVGIGQISSEVPQNLSASRPQDRQFILSSKKLLLSDSGFYLCASQGLGYGYTFGSGTRLTVV.

The V gene is TRBV6-1, the J gene TRBJ2-6; TRBD1 agrees at 7 bases. Germline-derived CDR1 and CDR2 are MNHNS and SASEGT. After removal of 6 bases from V and 3 bases from J, the junction contained 5 bases not matched to a gene. The length of the CDR3 is 15 residues. The CDR3 DNA reads TGTGCCAGCAGCACTCGGGACAGTGGGGCCAACGTCCTGACTTTC. This encodes CASSTRDSGANVLTF.

The chain uses TRBV5-6 and TRBJ1-1, with 8 bases identical to TRBD1. Germline V lookup: CDR1 SGHDT, CDR2 YYEEEE. There are 14 residues in the CDR3. Unmatched junction bases numbered 6, after V lost 3 bases and J lost 5 bases. DNA for the CDR3: TGTGCCAGCAGCTCAGACAGGGGTTGGACTGAAGCTTTCTTT. It codes for CASSSDRGWTEAFF.

V is TRBV7-9 and J is TRBJ2-3; 10 bases are a match to TRBD2. Trimming at V came to 4 bases and at J to 4 bases, leaving 2 bases not matched to a gene. The CDR3 is 14 amino acids. CDR1 and CDR2 from the germline V gene are SEHNR and FQNEAQ (reference sequence). In DNA, the CDR3 is TGTGCCAGCAGCTCGGGACTAGCGCCAGATACGCAGTATTTT. Its translation is CASSSGLAPDTQYF. Looking up the rest from reference TRBV7-9 and TRBJ2-3 gives the full variable domain: DTGVSQNPRHKITKRGQNVTFRCDPISEHNRLYWYRQTLGQGPEFLTYFQNEAQLEKSRLLSDRFSAERPKGSFSTLEIQRTEQGDSAMYLCASSSGLAPDTQYFGPGTRLTVL.